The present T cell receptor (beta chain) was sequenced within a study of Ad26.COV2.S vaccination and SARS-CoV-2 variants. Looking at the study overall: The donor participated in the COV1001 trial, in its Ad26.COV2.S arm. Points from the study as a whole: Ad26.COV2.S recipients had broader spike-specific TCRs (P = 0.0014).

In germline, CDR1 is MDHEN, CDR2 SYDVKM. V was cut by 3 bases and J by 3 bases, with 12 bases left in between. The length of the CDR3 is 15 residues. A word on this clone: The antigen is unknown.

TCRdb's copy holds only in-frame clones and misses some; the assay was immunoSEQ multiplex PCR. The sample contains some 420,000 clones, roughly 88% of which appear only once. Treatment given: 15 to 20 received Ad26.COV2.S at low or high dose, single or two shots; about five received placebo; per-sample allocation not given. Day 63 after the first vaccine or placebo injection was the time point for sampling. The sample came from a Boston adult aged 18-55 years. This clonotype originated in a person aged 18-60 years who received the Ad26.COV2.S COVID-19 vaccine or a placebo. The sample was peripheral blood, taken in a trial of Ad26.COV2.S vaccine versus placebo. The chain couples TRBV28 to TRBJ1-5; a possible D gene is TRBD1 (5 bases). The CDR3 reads CASSLGGRLNQPQHF. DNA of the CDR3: TGTGCCAGCAGTTTGGGGGGACGGCTCAATCAGCCCCAGCATTTT.